Presented here are 27 T cell receptor beta chains from one specimen sequenced in a study of T cells in Graves' hyperthyroidism and ophthalmopathy (dated by TCRdb to the late 2010s). The protocol used for the library was multiplex PCR. The sequencer was an Illumina HiSeq 2000. Amplification of TCR beta CDR3 regions was carried out from RNA transcripts. The TCR CDR3 was subjected to a first round of RT-PCR using the HTBI primer set and the Qiagen OneStep RT-PCR kit. TCRdb ran its own pipeline on the public reads, namely fastp trimming at Q25 and MiXCR clone calling, and kept in-frame beta chains. Every distinct CDR3 protein forms one entry, paired with its most common genes and DNA. The sample table contains over 350,000 distinct CDR3 sequences; only one count was recorded for over 13% of them. Jointly, the top ten make up 25% to 30% of the sample. Sequenced input: blood. Every receptor here comes from a man aged 50-59 years with Graves' ophthalmopathy.

Turning to this clonotype: This may arise from a read error, as a much more abundant clone is one base away. The J gene is TRBJ2-7, the V gene TRBV12-3 or TRBV12-4; maybe TRBD1 (7 bases). The CDR3 is 18 residues long. V lost 6 bases and J 4 bases, leaving 28 bases between the germline ends. This CDR3 reads CASSPRIGEQGTGYEQYF. DNA for the CDR3: TGTGCCAGCAGCCCCCGTATTGGAGAACAGGGGACTGGTTACGAGCAGTACTTC.

This chain connects TRBV12-3 or TRBV12-4 to TRBJ2-3; 12 bases map to TRBD2. This CDR3 region has 16 residues. V dropped 3 bases and J dropped 5; count of bases not matched to a gene: 6. CDR3 DNA sequence: TGTGCCAGCAGTTTTGCTAGCGGGAGGGCCCTAGATACGCAGTATTTT. It codes for CASSFASGRALDTQYF.

This clonotype was counted many times. This sequence joins TRBV11-2 and TRBJ1-3; the D is unclear. The CDR3 contains 15 residues. Germline loops: CDR1 SGHAT, CDR2 FQNNGV. V lost 2 bases to trimming and J lost 1 base, with 9 bases between them. CDR3 amino acids: CASSLSQTSGNTIYF. The CDR3 DNA sequence: TGTGCCAGCAGCTTAAGTCAAACTTCTGGAAACACCATATATTTT.

This clonotype was counted many times. The gene calls are TRBV20-1 and TRBJ2-1; perhaps TRBD2 as D (5 bases). CDR3 length: 15 residues. V lost 0 bases, J lost 9 bases, and 18 bases lay in between. The V gene's germline CDR1 is DFQATT and CDR2 SNEGSKA (reference sequence). The CDR3 bases are TGCAGTGCTAGAGATTTCCAGTGGGCTGGAGGTGAGCAGTTCTTC. Its protein is CSARDFQWAGGEQFF.

This clonotype was detected ten times or more. The gene calls are TRBV3-1 and TRBJ1-1; weak D call: TRBD1 (5 bases). This CDR3 has 16 amino acids. The germline V gene encodes CDR1 LGHDT and CDR2 YNNKEL (reference sequence). Trimming pared 1 base from V and 0 bases from J, leaving 12 bases between. The CDR3 nucleotides are TGTGCCAGCAGCCAAGTAAGGGGACCTATGAACACTGAAGCTTTCTTT. It encodes CASSQVRGPMNTEAFF.

This clonotype was detected ten times or more. The chain links TRBV30 to TRBJ2-3; 9 nucleotides match TRBD2. This CDR3 is built from 14 residues. Germline V CDR1 and CDR2: GTSNPN, SVGIG (reference sequence). V dropped 2 bases and J dropped 5; count of bases not matched to a gene: 5. Here the CDR3 reads CAWSKDSGRDTQYF. The CDR3 nucleotides are TGTGCCTGGAGTAAGGATAGCGGGAGAGATACGCAGTATTTT.

At least ten counts were recorded for this clonotype. V gene TRBV28 combines with J gene TRBJ2-3; 10 bases agree with TRBD2. CDR1 is MDHEN, CDR2 SYDVKM, per germline. J was trimmed by 1 base and V by 2 bases; bases with no gene match: 9. The CDR3 sequence is 18 residues long. The CDR3 region is CASSLSGRAWLGTDTQYF. CDR3 nucleotide sequence: TGTGCCAGCAGTTTAAGCGGGAGGGCCTGGTTAGGCACAGATACGCAGTATTTT. The full variable domain, with the rest looked up from reference TRBV28 and TRBJ2-3, is DVKVTQSSRYLVKRTGEKVFLECVQDMDHENMFWYRQDPGLGLRLIYFSYDVKMKEKGDIPEGYSVSREKKERFSLILESASTNQTSMYLCASSLSGRAWLGTDTQYFGPGTRLTVL.

The V and J genes are TRBV7-2 and TRBJ2-1, with 12 bases lining up with TRBD2. The length of the CDR3 is 16 residues. Germline values: CDR1 SGHTA, CDR2 FQGNSA. Losses at the gene ends were 5 bases for V and 10 bases for J; bases not matched to a gene: 12. The CDR3 region is CASSPSSGRVGGEQFF. The CDR3 DNA reads as TGTGCCAGCAGCCCCTCTAGCGGGAGGGTGGGAGGAGAGCAGTTCTTC.

This clonotype was counted only a few times. The chain recombines TRBV5-6 with TRBJ2-7; 8 bases agree with TRBD2. V dropped 3 bases and J dropped 4; count of bases not matched to a gene: 6. The CDR3 is 14 amino acids. The germline V gene has CDR1 SGHDT and CDR2 YYEEEE. Written as DNA, the CDR3 is TGTGCCAGCAGCTACGGAGCGGGAGCATACGAGCAGTACTTC. Translated, it gives CASSYGAGAYEQYF.

This clonotype was detected only a few times. The CDR3 ends on some other residue instead of the conserved phenylalanine or tryptophan, so this is likely a read error. This rearrangement joins TRBV5-5 to TRBJ2-1; no clear D gene. V was pared by 2 bases and J by 4 bases, with 13 bases between. The germline CDR1 and CDR2 sequences are SGHKS and YYEKEE (reference sequence). The CDR3 covers 15 residues. CDR3 sequence reads: CASSLVILQYNEQFL. The CDR3, as DNA: TGTGCCAGCAGCTTAGTGATCTTACAATACAATGAGCAGTTCCTC.

V usage is TRBV27 and J usage is TRBJ1-4; 9 nucleotides match TRBD1. The CDR3 runs 15 residues. V lost 7 bases and J lost 8; bases outside the gene matches: 11. Germline V lookup: CDR1 MNHEY, CDR2 SMNVEV (reference sequence). CDR3 nucleotides: TGTGCCAGCAAGTCATATGGGGACAGGGTCGAAAAACTGTTTTTT. This encodes CASKSYGDRVEKLFF.

This clonotype was seen at least ten times. The chain is built from TRBV2 and TRBJ2-3; 12 nucleotides line up with TRBD2. Unmatched junction bases numbered 7, after V lost 5 bases and J lost 1 base. This CDR3 has 17 residues. CDR1 and CDR2 from the germline V gene are SNHLY and FYNNEI. The CDR3 loop reads CASSYSSGRAGTDTQYF. CDR3 DNA sequence: TGTGCCAGCAGTTACTCTAGCGGGAGGGCCGGCACAGATACGCAGTATTTT.

This clonotype was counted many times. The CDR3 spells CASSLLTFNSYEQYF. For the CDR3, the DNA is TGTGCCAGCAGCTTATTGACCTTCAATTCCTACGAGCAGTACTTC. The chain employs TRBV11-2 and TRBJ2-7; the D is unclear. V shed 2 bases and J shed 1 base, with 12 bases lying between them. This CDR3 has 15 residues. Germline assignment: CDR1 SGHAT and CDR2 FQNNGV. The whole variable domain, filled in from reference TRBV11-2 and TRBJ2-7, reads EAGVAQSPRYKIIEKRQSVAFWCNPISGHATLYWYQQILGQGPKLLIQFQNNGVVDDSQLPKDRFSAERLKGVDSTLKIQPAKLEDSAVYLCASSLLTFNSYEQYFGPGTRLTVT.

This clonotype was seen ten or more times. This chain connects TRBV13 to TRBJ1-1, with D possibly TRBD1 on 6 matching bases. V was cut by 5 bases and J by 7 bases, with 14 bases left in between. From germline, CDR1 is PRHDT and CDR2 FYEKMQ (reference sequence). The CDR3 covers 13 residues. CDR3 in amino acids: CASSRGTLGEAFF. The CDR3 DNA reads as TGTGCCAGCAGCCGCGGGACATTGGGTGAAGCTTTCTTT.

This clonotype was detected many times. The chain uses TRBV2 and TRBJ2-7; D possibly corresponds to TRBD2 (6 bases). V was pared by 8 bases and J by 3 bases, with 14 bases between. The CDR3 consists of 13 residues. Germline CDR1 is SNHLY and CDR2 is FYNNEI. CDR3 protein: CASGLGGGYEQYF. The CDR3 DNA reads TGTGCCAGCGGCTTGGGGGGAGGCTACGAGCAGTACTTC.

In its sample, this clonotype was seen a few times. The V call is TRBV9, the J call TRBJ2-1; TRBD2 matches at 10 bases. Germline-derived CDR1 and CDR2 are SGDLS and YYNGEE. The CDR3 runs 15 residues. V was clipped by 0 bases and J by 7 bases; unmatched bases: 4. CDR3 bases: TGTGCCAGCAGCGTAGGGCCTAGCGGGAGAAATGAGCAGTTCTTC. Translating gives CASSVGPSGRNEQFF. Filled out from reference TRBV9 and TRBJ2-1, the complete variable domain reads DSGVTQTPKHLITATGQRVTLRCSPRSGDLSVYWYQQSLDQGLQFLIQYYNGEERAKGNILERFSAQQFPDLHSELNLSSLELGDSALYFCASSVGPSGRNEQFFGPGTRLTVL.

In this sample, this clonotype turned up many times. The gene calls are TRBV20-1 and TRBJ1-5; D possibly corresponds to TRBD1 (6 bases). Trimming removed 7 bases from V and 2 bases from J, with 21 bases in between. The CDR3 is 16 amino acids. CDR1 and CDR2 (germline): DFQATT, SNEGSKA (reference sequence). The CDR3 coding sequence is TGCAGTGGAGTAGTTCGGGGGGCTGTGGGCAATCAGCCCCAGCATTTT. Amino acids: CSGVVRGAVGNQPQHF.

The chain links TRBV15 to TRBJ2-7, with D perhaps matching TRBD1 or TRBD2 (6 bases each). The CDR3 is 14 amino acids. Germline V CDR1 and CDR2: LNHNV, YYDKDF (reference sequence). The V end lost 5 bases, the J end lost 0 bases, and 11 bases lay between the germline ends. The CDR3 protein is CATSGGGSSYEQYF. CDR3 nucleotide sequence: TGTGCCACCAGCGGAGGGGGGAGCTCCTACGAGCAGTACTTC.

This clonotype was seen many times. The rearrangement links TRBV12-3 or TRBV12-4 to TRBJ2-2, with 8 nucleotides matching TRBD1. V dropped 5 bases and J dropped 5; count of bases not matched to a gene: 7. This CDR3 region has 15 residues. CDR3 sequence: CASSGRTGMTGELFF. Written as DNA, the CDR3 is TGTGCCAGCAGTGGTCGGACAGGGATGACCGGGGAGCTGTTTTTT.

Ten or more counts support this clonotype. V gene TRBV6-1 combines with J gene TRBJ2-7; D gene unclear. CDR3 length: 12 amino acids. The V end lost 0 bases, the J end lost 3 bases, and 3 bases lay between the germline ends. Germline V gene lookup returns CDR1 MNHNS and CDR2 SASEGT. The CDR3 protein is CASSEAIYEQYF. CDR3 DNA: TGTGCCAGCAGTGAAGCAATCTACGAGCAGTACTTC.

This clonotype occurred many times. V gene TRBV12-3 or TRBV12-4 combines with J gene TRBJ2-3, with D hard to call. V lost 6 bases, J lost 0 bases, and 19 bases lay in between. There are 17 residues in the CDR3. DNA for the CDR3: TGTGCCAGCAGCTACCAAGCTGCAGAACTGAGCACAGATACGCAGTATTTT. This gives the protein CASSYQAAELSTDTQYF.

This clonotype has a count of ten or more. V gene TRBV28 combines with J gene TRBJ2-5; TRBD1 matches 8 bases. J was trimmed by 2 bases and V by 8 bases; bases with no gene match: 1. This CDR3 contains 12 residues. Germline loops: CDR1 MDHEN, CDR2 SYDVKM. The CDR3 region has the DNA TGTGCCAGCCGACAGGGGCAAGAGACCCAGTACTTC. It is translated as CASRQGQETQYF.

This clonotype was counted many times. The CDR3 bases are TGTGCCAGCAGCTTGCGGGACCTCACCGGGGAGCTGTTTTTT. Its translation is CASSLRDLTGELFF. The V and J genes are TRBV11-3 and TRBJ2-2; possibly TRBD2 for D (6 bases). The V gene lost 3 bases and the J gene lost 4 bases, with 9 bases spanning the gap. CDR1 and CDR2 from the germline V gene are SGHNT and YENEEA. This CDR3 is built from 14 residues.

The rearrangement uses TRBV19 and TRBJ2-7, with 7 positions matching TRBD1. Per the germline V gene, CDR1 is LNHDA and CDR2 is SQIVND (reference sequence). V gave up 6 bases and J gave up 2 bases; unmatched junction bases: 4. This CDR3 is 13 amino acids long. The CDR3 nucleotides read TGTGCCAGTAGCGATACAGGGGCCTACGAGCAGTACTTC. It specifies CASSDTGAYEQYF.

The V and J genes are TRBV6-2 or TRBV6-3 and TRBJ2-3, with 7 bases matching TRBD1. J gave up 6 bases and V 5 bases, and 8 bases lay outside the gene matches. The CDR3 runs to 14 residues. Germline CDR1 is MNHEY and CDR2 is SVGEGT. The CDR3 reads CASSRSEGADTQYF. CDR3 coding DNA: TGTGCCAGCAGTCGTAGCGAGGGGGCCGATACGCAGTATTTT.

This clonotype was counted many times. The chain uses TRBV27 and TRBJ2-7, with D possibly TRBD2 on 6 matching bases. Germline V gene lookup returns CDR1 MNHEY and CDR2 SMNVEV (reference sequence). Trimming left V 5 bases short and J 4 bases short, with 21 bases between. This CDR3 contains 16 residues. The CDR3 here is CASSLTRRTVGYEQYF. CDR3 nucleotide sequence: TGTGCCAGCAGTCTGACTAGGCGCACGGTAGGATACGAGCAGTACTTC.

The table lists this clonotype with a few counts. The rearrangement joins TRBV18 to TRBJ2-1; 7 nucleotides match TRBD2. CDR1 and CDR2 from the germline V gene are KGHSH and LQKENI. The CDR3 sequence is 17 residues long. Trimming removed 3 bases from V and 8 bases from J; junction bases left unmatched: 16. The CDR3 spells CASSPSRGEGRWDEQFF. CDR3 in DNA: TGTGCCAGCTCACCTTCCAGAGGGGAGGGCCGTTGGGATGAGCAGTTCTTC.